Below, one T cell receptor beta chain is given with its context. Trimming removed 0 bases from V and 10 bases from J, with 9 bases in between. The CDR3 has 12 amino acids. Germline assignment: CDR1 SEHNR and CDR2 FQNEAQ (reference sequence). The entry originates in a study of immune evolution from preneoplasia to lung adenocarcinoma. Libraries were prepared by immunoSEQ multiplex PCR; TCRdb keeps only in-frame clonotypes and omits some of them. In the table there are around 3,500 clones, over 70% of which are singletons. Specimen: FFPE atypical adenomatous hyperplasia tissue from the lung. The sample's subset: atypical adenomatous hyperplasia (AAH), lung preneoplasia. The clonotype originates from a person in their 70s with lung adenocarcinoma. This chain joins TRBV7-9 and TRBJ1-1; tentative D call: TRBD1 (5 bases). The CDR3 DNA sequence: TGTGCCAGCAGCTTAGCGCTGGGGACAGCTTTCTTT. Amino acid sequence: CASSLALGTAFF.